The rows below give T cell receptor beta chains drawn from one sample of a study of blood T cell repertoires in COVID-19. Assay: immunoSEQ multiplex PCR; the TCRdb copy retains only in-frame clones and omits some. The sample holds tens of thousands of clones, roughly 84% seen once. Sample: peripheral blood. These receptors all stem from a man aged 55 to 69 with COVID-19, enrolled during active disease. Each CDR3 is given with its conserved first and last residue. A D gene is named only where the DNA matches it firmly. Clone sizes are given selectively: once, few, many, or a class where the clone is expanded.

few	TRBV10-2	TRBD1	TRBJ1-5	TGCGCCAGCAGCGAAACAGGGGGTACCCAGCCCCAGCATTTT	CASSETGGTQPQHF
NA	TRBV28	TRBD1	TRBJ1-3	TGTGCCAGCTCCTCCCCGGGACAGGGGGCGAGATCTGGAAACACCATATATTTT	CASSSPGQGARSGNTIYF
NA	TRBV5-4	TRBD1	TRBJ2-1	TGTGCCAGCTCCCTCGAGGCAGGGGGCTCTAATGAGCAGTTCTTC	CASSLEAGGSNEQFF
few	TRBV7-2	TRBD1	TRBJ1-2	TGTGCCAGCAGCCAAACCCCAGGGGGAGTTAACTATGGCTACACCTTC	CASSQTPGGVNYGYTF
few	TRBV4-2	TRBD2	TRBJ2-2	TGTGCCAGCAGCCAAGTCTTCGGGGGACTAGCTAGCACCGGGGAGCTGTTTTTT	CASSQVFGGLASTGELFF
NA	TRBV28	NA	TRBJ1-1	TGTGCCAGCAGTTTAGGGGGCTTCGCTTTCTTT	CASSLGGFAFF
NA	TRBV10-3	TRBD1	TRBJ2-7	TGTGCCATCAGTGAGGACAGGGGGCCCTACGAGCAGTACTTC	CAISEDRGPYEQYF
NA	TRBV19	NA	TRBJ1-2	TGTGCCAGTAGTACTACCACAGGGTCCTATGGCTACACCTTC	CASSTTTGSYGYTF
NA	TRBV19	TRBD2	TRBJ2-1	TGTGCCAGTAGACCGACTAGCGGGAGGGCCAATGAGCAGTTCTTC	CASRPTSGRANEQFF
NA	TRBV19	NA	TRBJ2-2	TGTGCCAGCTCCCGGGTCCTGAACACCGGGGAGCTGTTTTTT	CASSRVLNTGELFF
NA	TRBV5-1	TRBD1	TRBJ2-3	TGCGCCAGCAGCGAAGGGACAGGGAGGACAGATACGCAGTATTTT	CASSEGTGRTDTQYF
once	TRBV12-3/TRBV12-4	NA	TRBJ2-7	TGTGCCAGCAGTTTTAGGGGCGCCGAGCAGTACTTC	CASSFRGAEQYF
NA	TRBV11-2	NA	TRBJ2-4	TGTGCCAGCAGCGCCCTCAGGGGAACGGCCAAAAACATTCAGTACTTC	CASSALRGTAKNIQYF
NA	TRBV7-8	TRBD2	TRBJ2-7	TGTGCCAGCAGCTTAGTAAAGACTAGCGGGAACCCCTACGAGCAGTACTTC	CASSLVKTSGNPYEQYF
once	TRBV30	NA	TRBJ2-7	TGTGCCTGGAGTCCTCTAAACTCCGTACGCGAGCAGTACTTC	CAWSPLNSVREQYF
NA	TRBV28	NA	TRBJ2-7	TGTGCCAGCAGTTTTATCTGGATGGCCCTCCAGGACGAGCAGTACTTC	CASSFIWMALQDEQYF
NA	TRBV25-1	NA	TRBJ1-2	TGTGCCAGCAGTGAATATAGTAACTATGGCTACACCTTC	CASSEYSNYGYTF
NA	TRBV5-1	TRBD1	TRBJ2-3	TGCGCCAGCAGCTGGACAGGGGGAGGCACAGATACGCAGTATTTT	CASSWTGGGTDTQYF
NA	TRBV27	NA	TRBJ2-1	TGTGCCAGCAGGAGAGCGGGTGAGCAGTTCTTC	CASRRAGEQFF
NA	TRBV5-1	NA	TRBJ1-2	TGCGCCAGCAGCTGGACAGATTCCTATGGCTACACCTTC	CASSWTDSYGYTF
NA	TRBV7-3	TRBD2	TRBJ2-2	TGTGCCAGCAGTTGGACTAGCGGGCGTGGCACCGGGGAGCTGTTTTTT	CASSWTSGRGTGELFF
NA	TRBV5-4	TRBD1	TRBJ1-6	TGTGCCAGCAGCCCCGGACAGGGGGCGAATAGTTCACCCCTCCACTTT	CASSPGQGANSSPLHF
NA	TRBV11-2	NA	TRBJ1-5	TGTGCCAGCAGCTTAGATCGAGATCAGCCCCAGCATTTT	CASSLDRDQPQHF
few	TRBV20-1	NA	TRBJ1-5	TGCAGTGCTAGTAGGGACTTGGGGAATCAGCCCCAGCATTTT	CSASRDLGNQPQHF
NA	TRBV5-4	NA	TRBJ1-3	TGTGCCAGCAGCTTGGACCAGGGGTCTGGAAACACCATATATTTT	CASSLDQGSGNTIYF
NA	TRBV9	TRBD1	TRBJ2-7	TGTGCCAGCAGCGCGGGACAGGGGGCGCGGGAGCAGTACTTC	CASSAGQGAREQYF
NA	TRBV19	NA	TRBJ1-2	TGTGCCAGTACCCCTCGACAGGTGGGTGGCTACACCTTC	CASTPRQVGGYTF
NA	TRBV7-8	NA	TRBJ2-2	TGTGCCAGCACTTCAAGGGCAGGGGCGGACACCGGGGAGCTGTTTTTT	CASTSRAGADTGELFF
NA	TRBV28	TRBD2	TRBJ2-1	TGTGCCAGCAGTTTGGAGGCGGGAGGGAGGGATGAGCAGTTCTTC	CASSLEAGGRDEQFF
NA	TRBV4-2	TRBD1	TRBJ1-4	TGTGCCAGCAGCCAAGACCCGGGACAGGGGAATGAAAAACTGTTTTTT	CASSQDPGQGNEKLFF
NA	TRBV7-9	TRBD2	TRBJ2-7	TGTGCCAGCACCAGGACTAGCGGGAGAATGAGGGGGGGTTACGAGCAGTACTTC	CASTRTSGRMRGGYEQYF
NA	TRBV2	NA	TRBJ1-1	TGTGCCAGCAGTAAATCTCAGGATAAGAACACTGAAGCTTTCTTT	CASSKSQDKNTEAFF
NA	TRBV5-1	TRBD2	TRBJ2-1	TGCGCCAGCAGCTTGGGGACTAGCGGGAGGGGCGAGCAGTTCTTC	CASSLGTSGRGEQFF
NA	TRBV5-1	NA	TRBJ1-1	TGCGCCAGCAGCTTGCCCGGGAACACTGAAGCTTTCTTT	CASSLPGNTEAFF
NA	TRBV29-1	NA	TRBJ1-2	TGCAGCGTTCCCCCGGCGGGAGGAATGAACTATGGCTACACCTTC	CSVPPAGGMNYGYTF